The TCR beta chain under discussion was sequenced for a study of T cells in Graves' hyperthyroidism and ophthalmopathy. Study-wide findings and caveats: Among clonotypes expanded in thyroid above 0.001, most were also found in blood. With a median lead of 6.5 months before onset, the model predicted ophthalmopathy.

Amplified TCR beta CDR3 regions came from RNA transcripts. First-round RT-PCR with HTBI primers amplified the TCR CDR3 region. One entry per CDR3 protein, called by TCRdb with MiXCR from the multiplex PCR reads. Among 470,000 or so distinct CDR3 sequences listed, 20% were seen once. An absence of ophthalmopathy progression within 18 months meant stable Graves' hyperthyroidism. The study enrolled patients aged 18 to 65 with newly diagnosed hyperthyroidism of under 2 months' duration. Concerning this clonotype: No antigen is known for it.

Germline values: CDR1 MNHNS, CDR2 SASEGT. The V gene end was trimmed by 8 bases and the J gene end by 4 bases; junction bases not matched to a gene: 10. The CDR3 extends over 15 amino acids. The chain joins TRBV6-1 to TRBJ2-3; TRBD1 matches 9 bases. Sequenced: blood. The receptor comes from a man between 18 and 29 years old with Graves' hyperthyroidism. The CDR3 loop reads CASRRLTGGADTQYF. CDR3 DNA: TGTGCCAGCCGAAGGCTCACAGGGGGCGCAGATACGCAGTATTTT.